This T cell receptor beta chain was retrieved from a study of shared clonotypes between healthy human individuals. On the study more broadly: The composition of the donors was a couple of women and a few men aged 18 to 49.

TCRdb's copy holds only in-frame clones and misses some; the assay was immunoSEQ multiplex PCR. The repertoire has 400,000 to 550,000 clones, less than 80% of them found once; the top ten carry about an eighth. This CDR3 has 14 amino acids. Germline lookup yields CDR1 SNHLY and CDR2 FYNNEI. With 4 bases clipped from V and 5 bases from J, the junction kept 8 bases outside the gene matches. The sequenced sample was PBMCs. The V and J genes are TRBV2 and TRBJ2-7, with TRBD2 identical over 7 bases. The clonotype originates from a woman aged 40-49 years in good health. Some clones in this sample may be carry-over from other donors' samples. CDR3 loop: CASSVGRAGDEQYF. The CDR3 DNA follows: TGTGCCAGCAGTGTAGGGAGGGCGGGGGACGAGCAGTACTTC.